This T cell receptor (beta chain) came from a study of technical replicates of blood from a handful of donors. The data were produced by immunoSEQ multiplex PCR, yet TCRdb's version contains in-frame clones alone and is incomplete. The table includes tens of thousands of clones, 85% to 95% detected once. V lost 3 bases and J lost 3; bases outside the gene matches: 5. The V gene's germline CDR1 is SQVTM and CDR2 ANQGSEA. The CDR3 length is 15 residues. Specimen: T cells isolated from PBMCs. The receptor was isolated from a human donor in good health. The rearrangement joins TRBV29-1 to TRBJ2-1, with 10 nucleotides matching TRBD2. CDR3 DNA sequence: TGCAGCGTTGATCTAGCGGGGGATCTCTACAATGAGCAGTTCTTC. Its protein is CSVDLAGDLYNEQFF.